Sequencing of this T cell receptor (beta chain) was carried out in a study of vaccination and CD4 T cells after COVID-19. Study information: Two of the convalescents were Hispanic, and convalescents were six males and four females. Control cultures used a CEFX viral epitope pool, an HIV-1 Nef peptide pool, or no peptide. Study-wide points: Convalescent patients had a median about 90% of post-vaccine SARS-CoV-2-reactive clones that were detected only after vaccination, not before it.

CDR1 is DFQATT and CDR2 is SNEGSKA in the germline V gene (reference sequence). Deletions cut 0 bases from V and 4 bases from J, with 16 bases between. The CDR3 length is 16 residues. To note about this clonotype: Its antigen is not known.

Described treatment: roughly ten-day PBMC culture with coronavirus spike peptide pools or control peptides (ViraFEST assay). Harvesting of the unexposed donor's CD4+ T cells predated the COVID-19 pandemic (2011-2018). TCRs were sequenced by ViraFEST after antigen-specific T cells had been expanded with peptide pools. The Oncomine TCR Beta short-read assay sequenced DNA from cultured CD4+ T cells. The template was genomic DNA from cultured CD4+ T cells. TCRdb reanalysed the PCR reads using MiXCR and keeps one entry per CDR3 protein. The data show roughly 9,000 distinct CDR3 sequences, 30% to 35% seen once.

This rearrangement joins TRBV20-1 to TRBJ1-3; no firm D call. This receptor was obtained from a human donor in good health. The sample consisted of CD4+ T cells from blood, cultured in vitro. CDR3 nucleotides: TGCAGTGCTAGAGATTCTTGGACTGGGTACGGAAACACCATATATTTT. Protein sequence: CSARDSWTGYGNTIYF.